This T cell receptor (beta chain) was sequenced during a study of CD8 T cells in ankylosing spondylitis. V lost 6 bases and J 5 bases, leaving 11 bases between the germline ends. The CDR3 is 13 amino acids. CDR1 and CDR2 from the germline V gene are SGHAT and FQNNGV. Details on this clonotype: Its antigen is not identified.

Quantitative 5'-RACE with molecular barcodes generated TCR beta libraries. TCRdb redid the calling of the 5' RACE reads with MiXCR, one entry per CDR3 protein. The repertoire holds hundreds of thousands of distinct CDR3 sequences, with 20% as singletons. Findings of the study overall: The clones that were linked to disease were reported to be significantly enriched in matched synovial fluid samples from ankylosing spondylitis patients. Reactive arthritis synovial fluid and blood were previously reported to contain some motif variants.

Sample: blood, either unsorted or a sorted T cell fraction (not recorded which). The receptor's source is a male donor with ankylosing spondylitis or in good health (not recorded which). V usage is TRBV11-2 and J usage is TRBJ2-1; D not resolved. CDR3 bases: TGTGCCAGCAGACCCCCCGCCCACAATGAGCAGTTCTTC. This sequence encodes CASRPPAHNEQFF.